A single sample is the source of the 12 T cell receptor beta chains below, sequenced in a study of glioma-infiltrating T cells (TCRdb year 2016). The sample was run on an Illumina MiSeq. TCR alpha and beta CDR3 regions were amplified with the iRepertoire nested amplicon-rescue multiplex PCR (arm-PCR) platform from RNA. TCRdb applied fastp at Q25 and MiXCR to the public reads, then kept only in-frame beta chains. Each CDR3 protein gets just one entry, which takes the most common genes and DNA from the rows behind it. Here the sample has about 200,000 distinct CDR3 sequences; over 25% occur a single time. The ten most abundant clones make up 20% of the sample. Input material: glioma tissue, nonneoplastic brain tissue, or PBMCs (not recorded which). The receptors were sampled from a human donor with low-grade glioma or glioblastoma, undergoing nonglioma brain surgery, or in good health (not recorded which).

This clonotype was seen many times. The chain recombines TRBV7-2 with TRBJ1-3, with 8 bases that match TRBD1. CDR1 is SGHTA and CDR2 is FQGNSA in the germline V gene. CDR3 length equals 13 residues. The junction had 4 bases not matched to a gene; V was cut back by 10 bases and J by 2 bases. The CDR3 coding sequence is TGTGCCACCTCGACAGGGGCTGGAAACACCATATATTTT. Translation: CATSTGAGNTIYF.

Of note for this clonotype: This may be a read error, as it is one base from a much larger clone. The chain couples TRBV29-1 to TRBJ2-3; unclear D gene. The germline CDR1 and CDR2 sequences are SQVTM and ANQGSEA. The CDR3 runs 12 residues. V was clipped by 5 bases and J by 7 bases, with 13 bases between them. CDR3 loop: CSVPPKVNTQYF. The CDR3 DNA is TGCAGCGTTCCCCCTAAAGTAAATACGCAGTATTTT.

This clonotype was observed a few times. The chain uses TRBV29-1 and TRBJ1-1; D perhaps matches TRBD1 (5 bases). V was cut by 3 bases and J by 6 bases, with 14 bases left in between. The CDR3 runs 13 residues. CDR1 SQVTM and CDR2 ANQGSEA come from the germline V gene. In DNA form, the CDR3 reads TGCAGCGTTGAGAGGGGTTTGGTCGCTGAAGCTTTCTTT. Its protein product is CSVERGLVAEAFF.

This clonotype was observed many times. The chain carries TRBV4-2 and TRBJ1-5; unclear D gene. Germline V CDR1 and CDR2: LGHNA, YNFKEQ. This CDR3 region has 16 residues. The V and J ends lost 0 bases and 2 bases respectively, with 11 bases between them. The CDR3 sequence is CASSQEGVSGNQPQHF. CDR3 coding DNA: TGTGCCAGCAGCCAAGAGGGTGTCTCGGGCAATCAGCCCCAGCATTTT.

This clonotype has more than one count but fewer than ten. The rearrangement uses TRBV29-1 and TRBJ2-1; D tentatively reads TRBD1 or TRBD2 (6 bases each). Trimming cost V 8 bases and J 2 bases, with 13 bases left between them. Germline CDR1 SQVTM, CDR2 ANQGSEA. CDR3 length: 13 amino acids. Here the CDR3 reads CSSGERAYNEQFF. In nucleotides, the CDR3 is TGCAGCTCAGGGGAGCGGGCCTACAATGAGCAGTTCTTC.

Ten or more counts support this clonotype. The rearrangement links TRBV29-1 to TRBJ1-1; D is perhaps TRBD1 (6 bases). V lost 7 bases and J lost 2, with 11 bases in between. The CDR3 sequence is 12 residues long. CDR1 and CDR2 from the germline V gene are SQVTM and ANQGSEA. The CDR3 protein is CSGIQGNTEAFF. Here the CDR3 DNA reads TGCAGCGGGATACAGGGTAACACTGAAGCTTTCTTT.

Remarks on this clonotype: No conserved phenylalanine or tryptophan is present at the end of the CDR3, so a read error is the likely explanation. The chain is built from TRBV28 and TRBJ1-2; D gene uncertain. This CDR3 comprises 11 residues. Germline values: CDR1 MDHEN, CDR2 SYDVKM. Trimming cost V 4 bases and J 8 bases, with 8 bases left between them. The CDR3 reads CASSSAIGYTL. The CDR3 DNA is TGTGCCAGCAGTTCGGCGATCGGCTACACCCTC.

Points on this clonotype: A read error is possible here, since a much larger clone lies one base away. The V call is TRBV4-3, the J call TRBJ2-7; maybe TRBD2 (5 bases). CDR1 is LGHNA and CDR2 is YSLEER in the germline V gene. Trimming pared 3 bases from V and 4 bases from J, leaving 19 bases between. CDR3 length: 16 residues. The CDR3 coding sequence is TGCGCCAGCAGCCAGGAAGCCAGCGTGAGGGTTTACGAGCAGTACTTC. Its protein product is CASSQEASVRVYEQYF.

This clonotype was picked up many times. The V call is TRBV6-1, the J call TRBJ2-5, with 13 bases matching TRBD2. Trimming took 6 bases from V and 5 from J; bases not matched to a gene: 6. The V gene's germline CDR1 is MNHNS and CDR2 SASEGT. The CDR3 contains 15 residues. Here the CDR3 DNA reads TGTGCCAGCAGCCGGACTAGCGGGAGACGGGAGACCCAGTACTTC. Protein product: CASSRTSGRRETQYF.

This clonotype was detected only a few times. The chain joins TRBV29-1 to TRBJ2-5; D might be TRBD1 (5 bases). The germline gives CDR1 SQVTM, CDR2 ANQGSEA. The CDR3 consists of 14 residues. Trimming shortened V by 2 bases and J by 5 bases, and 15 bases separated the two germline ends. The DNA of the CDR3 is TGCAGCGTTGAACCCTATCAGGGCGCGGAGACCCAGTACTTC. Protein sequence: CSVEPYQGAETQYF.

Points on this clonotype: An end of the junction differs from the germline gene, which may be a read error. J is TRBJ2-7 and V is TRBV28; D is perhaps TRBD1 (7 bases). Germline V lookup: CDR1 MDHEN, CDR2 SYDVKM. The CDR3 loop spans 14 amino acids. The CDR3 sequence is CASSLKGAEQGRFF. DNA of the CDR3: TGTGCCAGCAGCCTTAAGGGGGCCGAGCAAGGGAGGTTCTTC.

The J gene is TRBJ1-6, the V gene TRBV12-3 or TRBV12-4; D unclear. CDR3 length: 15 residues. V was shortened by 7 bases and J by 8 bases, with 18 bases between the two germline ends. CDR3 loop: CASKRYEEGDSPLHF. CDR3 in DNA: TGTGCCAGCAAGAGGTACGAAGAAGGAGATTCACCCCTCCACTTT.